A selection of T cell receptor beta chains follows, all from one sample in a study of blood T cells in healthy people across ages. One entry per CDR3 protein results from TCRdb running MiXCR on the 5' RACE reads. The data hold about 2 million distinct CDR3 sequences, with about 50% observed a single time. The source material was blood. All receptors derive from a woman aged 40 to 50 in good health. CDR3s include the opening cysteine and the closing phenylalanine or tryptophan. A D gene is named only where the DNA matches it firmly. Expanded clones get a size class; other rows say once, few or many, or leave the size out.

d_gene	v_gene	j_gene	abundance	CDR3aa	CDR3nt
NA	TRBV7-8	TRBJ2-6	few	CASSPQRGVTGANVLTF	TGTGCCAGCAGCCCACAGAGAGGGGTCACTGGGGCCAACGTCCTGACTTTC
NA	TRBV11-2	TRBJ1-5	few	CASSLAPFGNQPQHF	TGTGCCAGCAGCTTAGCCCCATTCGGAAATCAGCCCCAGCATTTT
NA	TRBV6-5	TRBJ2-1	NA	CASSYVYGDEQFF	TGTGCCAGCAGTTACGTTTACGGGGATGAGCAGTTCTTC
TRBD1	TRBV7-9	TRBJ2-6	NA	CASSFPTDRATSGANVLTF	TGTGCCAGCAGCTTTCCGACGGACAGGGCCACCTCTGGGGCCAACGTCCTGACTTTC
NA	TRBV7-2	TRBJ1-2	few	CASSHPGLNYGYTF	TGTGCCAGCAGTCATCCGGGACTTAACTATGGCTACACCTTC
TRBD1	TRBV2	TRBJ2-5	NA	CASTYGQEETQYF	TGTGCCAGCACCTACGGACAGGAAGAGACCCAGTACTTC
NA	TRBV5-1	TRBJ2-7	NA	CASSRSWGREVEQYF	TGCGCCAGCAGCCGATCCTGGGGCAGGGAAGTCGAGCAGTACTTC
TRBD1	TRBV20-1	TRBJ2-7	NA	CSARKGAWTSYEQYF	TGCAGTGCCCGAAAGGGGGCCTGGACGTCCTACGAGCAGTACTTC
NA	TRBV20-1	TRBJ2-5	few	CSVFRDFQETQYF	TGCAGTGTCTTCCGGGACTTCCAAGAGACCCAGTACTTC
NA	TRBV11-2	TRBJ2-4	few	CASGIGNIQYF	TGTGCCAGCGGAATAGGGAACATTCAGTACTTC
NA	TRBV12-3/TRBV12-4	TRBJ1-4	few	CASSAGATNEKLFF	TGTGCCAGCAGCGCCGGAGCAACTAATGAAAAACTGTTTTTT
NA	TRBV2	TRBJ2-3	NA	CASQSGGDTQYF	TGTGCCAGCCAGTCCGGGGGAGATACGCAGTATTTT
TRBD2	TRBV11-1	TRBJ2-3	few	CASSRAGATDTQYF	TGTGCCAGCAGCCGAGCGGGAGCCACAGATACGCAGTATTTT
TRBD2	TRBV6-2/TRBV6-3	TRBJ2-5	few	CASSYSSQRGIETQYF	TGTGCCAGCAGTTACTCGTCTCAGCGGGGTATTGAGACCCAGTACTTC
TRBD1	TRBV24-1	TRBJ2-3	few	CATSDPGTAPRDTQYF	TGTGCCACCAGTGACCCCGGGACAGCCCCGCGGGATACGCAGTATTTT
TRBD2	TRBV7-2	TRBJ2-1	NA	CASSTKRGPYNEQFF	TGTGCCAGCAGCACCAAGCGGGGGCCATACAATGAGCAGTTCTTC
NA	TRBV12-3/TRBV12-4	TRBJ2-4	NA	CASRRGTQNIQYF	TGTGCCAGCAGGAGAGGGACCCAAAACATTCAGTACTTC
TRBD2	TRBV20-1	TRBJ2-7	once	CSAPSGGLAEQYF	TGCAGTGCTCCCAGCGGGGGGCTCGCCGAGCAGTACTTC
NA	TRBV28	TRBJ2-3	few	CASSDSASTDTQYF	TGTGCCAGCAGCGACAGTGCTAGCACAGATACGCAGTATTTT
TRBD1	TRBV27	TRBJ2-2	NA	CASSHHPRGRGLTGELFF	TGTGCCAGCAGCCATCACCCACGCGGCAGGGGGCTCACCGGGGAGCTGTTTTTT
NA	TRBV12-3/TRBV12-4	TRBJ2-7	few	CASSPAEVTRTYEQYF	TGTGCCAGCAGTCCCGCCGAAGTGACCCGAACCTACGAGCAGTACTTC
TRBD1	TRBV18	TRBJ1-5	NA	CASSPLGQGRQPQHF	TGTGCCAGCTCACCATTGGGACAGGGACGTCAGCCCCAGCATTTT
NA	TRBV20-1	TRBJ2-7	NA	CSARGQGGDYEQYF	TGCAGTGCTAGAGGACAGGGAGGCGACTACGAGCAGTACTTC
TRBD1	TRBV6-5	TRBJ2-4	NA	CASSYDRAQKNIQYF	TGTGCCAGCAGTTACGACAGGGCTCAAAAAAACATTCAGTACTTC
NA	TRBV20-1	TRBJ2-7	NA	CSARDNPYEQYF	TGCAGTGCTAGAGACAACCCCTACGAGCAGTACTTC
TRBD2	TRBV5-1	TRBJ2-3	few	CASTPSGGRITDTQYF	TGCGCCAGCACGCCTAGCGGGGGAAGAATCACAGATACGCAGTATTTT
NA	TRBV11-3	TRBJ2-1	NA	CASSVTSPSEQFF	TGTGCCAGCAGCGTTACTAGCCCCAGTGAGCAGTTCTTC
TRBD2	TRBV7-3	TRBJ2-3	NA	CASSPNGGGNTDTQYF	TGTGCCAGCAGCCCTAATGGCGGGGGAAACACAGATACGCAGTATTTT
TRBD1	TRBV5-5	TRBJ1-2	NA	CASSTTYQGASYGYTF	TGTGCCAGCAGCACTACTTATCAGGGGGCTAGCTATGGCTACACCTTC
NA	TRBV4-3	TRBJ2-5	NA	CASSQDTGRGETQYF	TGCGCCAGCAGCCAAGATACGGGACGGGGGGAGACCCAGTACTTC
NA	TRBV4-3	TRBJ1-2	few	CASSQDRSGPGGYTF	TGCGCCAGCAGCCAAGATAGATCAGGGCCCGGTGGCTACACCTTC
NA	TRBV2	TRBJ2-3	few	CAKARGFGFADTQYF	TGTGCAAAGGCGAGGGGGTTCGGATTTGCAGATACGCAGTATTTT
TRBD1	TRBV29-1	TRBJ2-4	NA	CSVDKDRGSGQYF	TGCAGCGTTGATAAGGACAGGGGTTCTGGGCAGTACTTC
NA	TRBV5-1	TRBJ2-5	NA	CASSSLGPTGKETQYF	TGCGCCAGCAGCTCCCTAGGGCCTACTGGGAAAGAGACCCAGTACTTC
NA	TRBV12-3/TRBV12-4	TRBJ1-4	NA	CASSTGTTNEKLFF	TGTGCCAGCAGCACAGGGACAACTAATGAAAAACTGTTTTTT